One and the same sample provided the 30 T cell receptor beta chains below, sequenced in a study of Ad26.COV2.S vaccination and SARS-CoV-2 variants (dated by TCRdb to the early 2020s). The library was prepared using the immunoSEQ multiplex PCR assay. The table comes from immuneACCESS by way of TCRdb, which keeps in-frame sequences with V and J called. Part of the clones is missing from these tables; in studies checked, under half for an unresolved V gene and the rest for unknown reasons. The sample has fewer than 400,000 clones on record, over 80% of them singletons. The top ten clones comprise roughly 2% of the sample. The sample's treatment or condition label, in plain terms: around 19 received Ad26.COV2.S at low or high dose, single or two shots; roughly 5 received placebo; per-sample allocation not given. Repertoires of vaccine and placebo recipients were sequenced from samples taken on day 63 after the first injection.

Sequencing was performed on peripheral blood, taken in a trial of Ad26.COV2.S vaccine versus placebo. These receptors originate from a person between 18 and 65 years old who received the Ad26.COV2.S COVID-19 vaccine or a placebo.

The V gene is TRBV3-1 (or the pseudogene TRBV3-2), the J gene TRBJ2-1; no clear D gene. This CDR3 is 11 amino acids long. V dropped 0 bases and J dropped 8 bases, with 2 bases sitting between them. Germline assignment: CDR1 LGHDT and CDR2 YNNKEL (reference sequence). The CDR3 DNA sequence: TGTGCCAGCAGCCAAGAGTATGAGCAGTTCTTC. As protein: CASSQEYEQFF.

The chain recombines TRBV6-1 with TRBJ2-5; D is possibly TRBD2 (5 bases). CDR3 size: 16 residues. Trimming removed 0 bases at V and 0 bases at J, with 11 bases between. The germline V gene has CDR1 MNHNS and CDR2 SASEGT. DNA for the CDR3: TGTGCCAGCAGTGAAGCGCCGGGGAACTACCAAGAGACCCAGTACTTC. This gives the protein CASSEAPGNYQETQYF.

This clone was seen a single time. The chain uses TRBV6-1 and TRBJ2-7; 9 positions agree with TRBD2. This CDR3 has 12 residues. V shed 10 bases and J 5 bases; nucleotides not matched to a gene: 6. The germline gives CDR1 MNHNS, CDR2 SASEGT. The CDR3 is CAIKRGVNEQYF. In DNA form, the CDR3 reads TGTGCCATCAAGCGGGGGGTAAACGAGCAGTACTTC.

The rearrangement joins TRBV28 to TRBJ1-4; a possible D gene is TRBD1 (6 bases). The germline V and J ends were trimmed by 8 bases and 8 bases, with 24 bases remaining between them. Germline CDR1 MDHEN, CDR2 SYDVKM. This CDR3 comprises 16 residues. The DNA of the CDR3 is TGTGCCAGCCAACCCCTGGGGAGGGGGAGAGAAGAAAAACTGTTTTTT. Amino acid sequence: CASQPLGRGREEKLFF.

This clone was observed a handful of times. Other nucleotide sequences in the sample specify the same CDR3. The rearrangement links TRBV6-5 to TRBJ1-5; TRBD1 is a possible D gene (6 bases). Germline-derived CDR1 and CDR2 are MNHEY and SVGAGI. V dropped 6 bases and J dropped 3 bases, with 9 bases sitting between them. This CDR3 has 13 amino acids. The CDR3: CASRGGVNQPQHF. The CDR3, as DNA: TGTGCCAGCAGAGGGGGGGTCAATCAGCCCCAGCATTTT.

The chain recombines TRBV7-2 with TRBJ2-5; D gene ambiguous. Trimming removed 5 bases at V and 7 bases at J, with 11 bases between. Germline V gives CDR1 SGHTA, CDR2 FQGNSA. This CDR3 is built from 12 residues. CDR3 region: CASSHVRRTQYF. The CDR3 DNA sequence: TGTGCCAGCAGCCACGTAAGGCGGACCCAGTACTTC. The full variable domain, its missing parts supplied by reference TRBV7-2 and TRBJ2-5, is GAGVSQSPSNKVTEKGKDVELRCDPISGHTALYWYRQSLGQGLEFLIYFQGNSAPDKSGLPSDRFSAERTGGSVSTLTIQRTQQEDSAVYLCASSHVRRTQYFGPGTRLLVL.

As DNA, the CDR3 is TGTGCCAGCAGTTACAGGTCAGGGAATCTGAACACTGAAGCTTTCTTT. Protein sequence: CASSYRSGNLNTEAFF. The chain employs TRBV6-5 and TRBJ1-1; D might be TRBD1 (5 bases). This CDR3 is 16 amino acids long. The V end lost 2 bases, the J end lost 0 bases, and 13 bases lay between the germline ends. Germline V gives CDR1 MNHEY, CDR2 SVGAGI.

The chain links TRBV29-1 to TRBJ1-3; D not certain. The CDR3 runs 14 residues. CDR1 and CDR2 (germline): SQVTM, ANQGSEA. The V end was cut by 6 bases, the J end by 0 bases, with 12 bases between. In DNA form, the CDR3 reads TGCAGCGTGAATTCAGTAGACTCTGGAAACACCATATATTTT. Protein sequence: CSVNSVDSGNTIYF.

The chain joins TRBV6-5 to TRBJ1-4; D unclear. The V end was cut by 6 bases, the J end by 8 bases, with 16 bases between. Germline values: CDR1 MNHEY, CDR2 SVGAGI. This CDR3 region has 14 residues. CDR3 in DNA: TGTGCCAGCAGAAACAGTCCGTCCGGGGAAAAACTGTTTTTT. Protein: CASRNSPSGEKLFF.

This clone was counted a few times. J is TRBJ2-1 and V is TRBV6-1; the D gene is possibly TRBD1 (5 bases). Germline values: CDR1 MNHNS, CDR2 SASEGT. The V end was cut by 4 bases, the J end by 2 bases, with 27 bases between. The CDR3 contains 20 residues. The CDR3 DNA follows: TGTGCCAGCAGTGGCGGCTATAAGGATGTCAGGGCGGCCGCCTACAATGAGCAGTTCTTC. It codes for CASSGGYKDVRAAAYNEQFF.

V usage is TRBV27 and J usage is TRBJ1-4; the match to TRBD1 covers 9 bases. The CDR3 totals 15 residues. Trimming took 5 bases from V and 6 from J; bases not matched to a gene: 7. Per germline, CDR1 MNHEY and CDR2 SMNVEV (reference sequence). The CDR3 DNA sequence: TGTGCCAGCAGTGCCGGACAGGGGATTTATGAAAAACTGTTTTTT. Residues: CASSAGQGIYEKLFF. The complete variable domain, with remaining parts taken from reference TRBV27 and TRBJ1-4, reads EAQVTQNPRYLITVTGKKLTVTCSQNMNHEYMSWYRQDPGLGLRQIYYSMNVEVTDKGDVPEGYKVSRKEKRNFPLILESPSPNQTSLYFCASSAGQGIYEKLFFGSGTQLSVL.

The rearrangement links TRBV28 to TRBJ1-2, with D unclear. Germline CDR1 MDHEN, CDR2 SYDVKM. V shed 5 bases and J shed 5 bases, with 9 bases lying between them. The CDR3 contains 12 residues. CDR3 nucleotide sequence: TGTGCCAGCAGTGGCGGGTGGTATGGCTACACCTTC. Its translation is CASSGGWYGYTF.

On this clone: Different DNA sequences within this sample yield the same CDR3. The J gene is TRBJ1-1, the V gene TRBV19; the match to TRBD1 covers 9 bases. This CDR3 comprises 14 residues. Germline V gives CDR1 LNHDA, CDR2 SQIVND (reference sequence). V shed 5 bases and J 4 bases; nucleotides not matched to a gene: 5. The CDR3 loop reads CASSSRQGGTEAFF. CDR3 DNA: TGTGCCAGTAGTTCCCGACAGGGGGGCACTGAAGCTTTCTTT. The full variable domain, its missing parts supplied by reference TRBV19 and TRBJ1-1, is DGGITQSPKYLFRKEGQNVTLSCEQNLNHDAMYWYRQDPGQGLRLIYYSQIVNDFQKGDIAEGYSVSREKKESFPLTVTSAQKNPTAFYLCASSSRQGGTEAFFGQGTRLTVV.

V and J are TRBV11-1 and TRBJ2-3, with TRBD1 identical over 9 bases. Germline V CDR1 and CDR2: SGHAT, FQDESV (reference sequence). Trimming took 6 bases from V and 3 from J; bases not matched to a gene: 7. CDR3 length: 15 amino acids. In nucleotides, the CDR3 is TGTGCCAGCAGGACAACAGGGGGCATAACAGATACGCAGTATTTT. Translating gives CASRTTGGITDTQYF.

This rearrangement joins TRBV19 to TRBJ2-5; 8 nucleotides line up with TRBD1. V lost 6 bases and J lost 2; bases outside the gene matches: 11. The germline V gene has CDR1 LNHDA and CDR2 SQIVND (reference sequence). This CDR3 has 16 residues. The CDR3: CASRTGAGGFQETQYF. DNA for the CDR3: TGTGCCAGTAGGACTGGGGCAGGGGGCTTTCAAGAGACCCAGTACTTC.

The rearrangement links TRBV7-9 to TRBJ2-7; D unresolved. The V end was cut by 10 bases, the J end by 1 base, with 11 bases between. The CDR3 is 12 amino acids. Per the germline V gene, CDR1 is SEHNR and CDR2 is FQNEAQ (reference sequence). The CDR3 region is CATTALSYEQYF. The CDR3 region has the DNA TGTGCCACCACAGCTTTATCCTACGAGCAGTACTTC.

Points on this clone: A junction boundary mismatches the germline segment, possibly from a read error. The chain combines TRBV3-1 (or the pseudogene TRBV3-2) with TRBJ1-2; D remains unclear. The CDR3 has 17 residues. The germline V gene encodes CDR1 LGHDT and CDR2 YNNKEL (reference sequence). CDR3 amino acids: CASSEESRAQGVGGYTF. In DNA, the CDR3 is TGTGCCAGCAGCGAAGAAAGCCGGGCTCAAGGTGTAGGTGGCTACACCTTC.

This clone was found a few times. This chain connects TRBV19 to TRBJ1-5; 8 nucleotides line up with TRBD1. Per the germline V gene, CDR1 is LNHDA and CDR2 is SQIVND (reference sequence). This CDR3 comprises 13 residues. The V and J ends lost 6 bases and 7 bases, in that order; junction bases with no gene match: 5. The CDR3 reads CASRSRGLQPQHF. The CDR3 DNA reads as TGTGCCAGTAGATCCAGGGGGCTCCAGCCCCAGCATTTT.

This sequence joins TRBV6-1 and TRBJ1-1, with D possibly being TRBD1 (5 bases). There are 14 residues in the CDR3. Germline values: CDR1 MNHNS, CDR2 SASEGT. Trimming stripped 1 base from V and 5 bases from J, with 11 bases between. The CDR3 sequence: CASSEERGGTEAFF. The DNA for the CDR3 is TGTGCCAGCAGTGAAGAGAGGGGAGGGACTGAAGCTTTCTTT.

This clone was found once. CDR3 sequence (DNA): TGTGCCAGTAGTGCGGGACACCTTACCTACGAGCAGTACTTC. As protein: CASSAGHLTYEQYF. The rearrangement joins TRBV19 to TRBJ2-7; either TRBD1 or TRBD2 may fit D (6 bases each). Germline V gene lookup returns CDR1 LNHDA and CDR2 SQIVND (reference sequence). This CDR3 is 14 amino acids long. Trimming left V 5 bases short and J 2 bases short, with 13 bases between.

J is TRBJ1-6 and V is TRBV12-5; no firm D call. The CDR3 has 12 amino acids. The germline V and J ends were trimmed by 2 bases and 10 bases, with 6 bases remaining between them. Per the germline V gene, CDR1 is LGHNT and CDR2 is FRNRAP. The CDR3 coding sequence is TGTGCTAGTGGTTTGTCGGGCTCACCCCTCCACTTT. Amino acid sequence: CASGLSGSPLHF. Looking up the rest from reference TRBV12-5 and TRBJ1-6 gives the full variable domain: DARVTQTPRHKVTEMGQEVTMRCQPILGHNTVFWYRQTMMQGLELLAYFRNRAPLDDSGMPKDRFSAEMPDATLATLKIQPSEPRDSAVYFCASGLSGSPLHFGNGTRLTVT.

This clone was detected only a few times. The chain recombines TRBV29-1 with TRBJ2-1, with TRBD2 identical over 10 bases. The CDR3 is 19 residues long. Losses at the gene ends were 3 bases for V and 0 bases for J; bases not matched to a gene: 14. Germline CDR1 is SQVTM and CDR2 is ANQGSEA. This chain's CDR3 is CSVDFIAGGLRHSYNEQFF. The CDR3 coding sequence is TGCAGCGTTGATTTCATAGCGGGGGGCCTCCGGCACTCCTACAATGAGCAGTTCTTC.

The CDR3 region is CSVGSGNYGYTF. Written as DNA, the CDR3 is TGCAGCGTTGGGTCGGGGAACTATGGCTACACCTTC. V is TRBV29-1 and J is TRBJ1-2; D remains unclear. The CDR3 totals 12 residues. V was cut by 4 bases and J by 2 bases, with 8 bases left in between. Germline V gene lookup returns CDR1 SQVTM and CDR2 ANQGSEA. Supplemented by reference TRBV29-1 and TRBJ1-2, the full variable domain reads SAVISQKPSRDICQRGTSLTIQCQVDSQVTMMFWYRQQPGQSLTLIATANQGSEATYESGFVIDKFPISRPNLTFSTLTVSNMSPEDSSIYLCSVGSGNYGYTFGSGTRLTVV.

CDR3 nucleotides: TGCGCCAGCAGACAGGGACAGCCAACAGATACGCAGTATTTT. Translated, it gives CASRQGQPTDTQYF. The chain uses TRBV5-1 and TRBJ2-3; TRBD1 aligns across 7 bases. Trimming at V came to 5 bases and at J to 3 bases, leaving 6 bases not matched to a gene. This CDR3 has 14 residues. Germline-derived CDR1 and CDR2 are SGHRS and YFSETQ.

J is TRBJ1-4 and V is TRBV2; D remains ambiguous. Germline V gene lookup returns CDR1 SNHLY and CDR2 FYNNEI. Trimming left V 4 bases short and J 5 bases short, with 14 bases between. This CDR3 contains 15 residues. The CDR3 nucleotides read TGTGCCAGCAGTGTAGAGGGCCTTAGGAATGAAAAACTGTTTTTT. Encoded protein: CASSVEGLRNEKLFF.

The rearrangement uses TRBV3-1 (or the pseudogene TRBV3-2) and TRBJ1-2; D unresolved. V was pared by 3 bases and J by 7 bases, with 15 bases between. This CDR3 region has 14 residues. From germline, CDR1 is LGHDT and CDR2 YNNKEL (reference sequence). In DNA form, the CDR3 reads TGTGCCAGCAGCCAGCCCTCTACTGGCCCTGGCTACACCTTC. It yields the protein CASSQPSTGPGYTF.

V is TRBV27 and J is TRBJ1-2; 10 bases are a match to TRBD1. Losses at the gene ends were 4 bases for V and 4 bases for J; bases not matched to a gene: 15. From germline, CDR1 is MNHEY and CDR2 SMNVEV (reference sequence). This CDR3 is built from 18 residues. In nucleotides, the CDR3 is TGTGCCAGCAGTTCCTACTCTGTCACCGGGACAGGGGTCTATGGCTACACCTTC. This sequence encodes CASSSYSVTGTGVYGYTF.

CDR3 sequence (DNA): TGTGCCAGCAGTCAGTACAGGGAGTACTATTCACCCCTCCACTTT. Its translation is CASSQYREYYSPLHF. The chain recombines TRBV28 with TRBJ1-6, with D perhaps TRBD1 (6 bases). This CDR3 has 15 residues. CDR1 MDHEN and CDR2 SYDVKM come from the germline V gene. Trimming took off 5 bases at V and 8 bases at J, with 16 bases between the two ends.

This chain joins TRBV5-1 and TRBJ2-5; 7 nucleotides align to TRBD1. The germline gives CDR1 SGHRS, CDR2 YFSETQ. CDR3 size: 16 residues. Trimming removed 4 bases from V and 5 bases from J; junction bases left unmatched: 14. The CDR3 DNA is TGCGCCAGCAGCCCCAACCCCACGACAGGGTGGGAGACCCAGTACTTC. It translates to CASSPNPTTGWETQYF.

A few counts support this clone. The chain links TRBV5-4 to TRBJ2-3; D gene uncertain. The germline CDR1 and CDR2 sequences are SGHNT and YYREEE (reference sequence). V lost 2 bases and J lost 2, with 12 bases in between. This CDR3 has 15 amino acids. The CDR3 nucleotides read TGTGCCAGCAGCTTTAAACAAACCGACACAGATACGCAGTATTTT. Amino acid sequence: CASSFKQTDTDTQYF.